Below are 25 T cell receptor beta chains sequenced from a single sample in a study of beta chain features in type 1 diabetes. Sequenced material consisted of expressed TCRB transcripts (all of the isolated RNA was reverse transcribed). The protocol was immunoSEQ multiplex PCR, while the TCRdb copy is restricted to in-frame clones and leaves out a portion. The sample has some 110,000 clones; about 15% are singletons. General study points: Shorter TCRB CDR3s, moderately but significantly so, marked every one of the four CD4+ subsets in Type 1 diabetes patients.

Their antigens are not known. The sample comprised central memory CD4+ T cells from blood. The receptors come from a man aged 25-40 years with type 1 diabetes.

This clone occurred a few times. The rearrangement joins TRBV29-1 to TRBJ2-3; tentatively, D is TRBD2 (5 bases). V lost 4 bases and J 1 base, leaving 15 bases between the germline ends. This CDR3 region has 15 residues. Germline lookup yields CDR1 SQVTM and CDR2 ANQGSEA. The CDR3 loop is CSVGGLSGRTDTQYF. As DNA, the CDR3 is TGCAGCGTTGGCGGACTGAGCGGCCGCACAGATACGCAGTATTTT.

V gene TRBV14 combines with J gene TRBJ1-2; no clear D. The CDR3 runs 14 residues. Deletions cut 2 bases from V and 11 bases from J, with 18 bases between. Looked up from germline, CDR1 is SGHDN and CDR2 is FVKESK. The CDR3 DNA is TGTGCCAGCAGCCAATATCCGGGTCAAGCGAGGTACACCTTC. Protein: CASSQYPGQARYTF. Drawing the rest from reference TRBV14 and TRBJ1-2, the complete variable domain is EAGVTQFPSHSVIEKGQTVTLRCDPISGHDNLYWYRRVMGKEIKFLLHFVKESKQDESGMPNNRFLAERTGGTYSTLKVQPAELEDSGVYFCASSQYPGQARYTFGSGTRLTVV.

The chain uses TRBV28 and TRBJ1-6; possibly TRBD1 for D (6 bases). Trimming removed 5 bases from V and 1 base from J, with 9 bases in between. In germline, CDR1 is MDHEN, CDR2 SYDVKM. The CDR3 covers 15 residues. CDR3 amino acids: CASSPQGSYNSPLHF. CDR3 sequence (DNA): TGTGCCAGCAGTCCACAGGGATCCTATAATTCACCCCTCCACTTT.

The chain employs TRBV9 and TRBJ2-5; 7 nucleotides line up with TRBD2. CDR1 is SGDLS and CDR2 is YYNGEE in the germline V gene. After removal of 3 bases from V and 5 bases from J, the junction contained 7 bases not matched to a gene. The CDR3 spans 14 residues. The CDR3 DNA is TGTGCCAGCAGCGCAGGGACTACCGAGGAGACCCAGTACTTC. It specifies CASSAGTTEETQYF.

About this clone: A single base separates this from a much larger clone, so it may be a read error. The chain is built from TRBV28 and TRBJ2-7; 10 bases are shared with TRBD2. The CDR3 is 14 residues long. Looked up from germline, CDR1 is MDHEN and CDR2 is SYDVKM. V lost 5 bases, J lost 4 bases, and 5 bases stayed unmatched. The DNA for the CDR3 is TGTGCCAGCAGTGTCCCTAGCGGGGGATACGAGCAGTACTTC. Protein sequence: CASSVPSGGYEQYF.

There are a few counts of this clone. The chain combines TRBV19 with TRBJ2-1, with 9 bases that match TRBD1. CDR1 is LNHDA, CDR2 SQIVND, per germline (reference sequence). Germline trimming cut 6 bases from V and 1 base from J; bases unmatched to any gene: 4. The CDR3 is 15 residues long. This CDR3 reads CASRDRGSSYNEQFF. CDR3 DNA: TGTGCCAGTAGGGACAGGGGAAGTTCCTACAATGAGCAGTTCTTC.

For this clone: Given a far larger clone just one base away, this is likely a sequencing read error. This sequence joins TRBV9 and TRBJ2-1, with a weak D call TRBD2 (6 bases). This CDR3 comprises 13 residues. Germline CDR1 is SGDLS and CDR2 is YYNGEE. Trimming pared 10 bases from V and 6 bases from J, leaving 17 bases between. The CDR3 here is CAGSRDSCNEQFF. The CDR3 region has the DNA TGTGCCGGCTCCCGGGACTCTTGCAATGAGCAGTTCTTC.

This clone was detected a few times. This chain links TRBV7-8 with TRBJ2-1; 8 nucleotides match TRBD2. The V and J ends lost 5 bases and 6 bases, in that order; junction bases with no gene match: 9. Germline CDR1 SGHVS, CDR2 FQNEAQ. The CDR3 is made up of 15 amino acids. The CDR3 region has the DNA TGTGCCAGCAGCATACGGGGGGGCCTGAGCAATGAGCAGTTCTTC. As protein: CASSIRGGLSNEQFF. The full variable domain, with the rest looked up from reference TRBV7-8 and TRBJ2-1, is GAGVSQSPRYKVAKRGQDVALRCDPISGHVSLFWYQQALGQGPEFLTYFQNEAQLDKSGLPSDRFFAERPEGSVSTLKIQRTQQEDSAVYLCASSIRGGLSNEQFFGPGTRLTVL.

The V call is TRBV14, the J call TRBJ1-4; D not certain. V was pared by 1 base and J by 5 bases, with 5 bases between. The CDR3 is made up of 13 amino acids. Germline CDR1 and CDR2: SGHDN and FVKESK. CDR3 sequence (DNA): TGTGCCAGCAGCCAAGGGTTCAATGAAAAACTGTTTTTT. It yields the protein CASSQGFNEKLFF.

This clone has more than one count but fewer than ten. The gene calls are TRBV2 and TRBJ2-2; D gene unclear. The CDR3 contains 17 residues. Germline CDR1 is SNHLY and CDR2 is FYNNEI. V lost 6 bases and J lost 4, with 21 bases in between. The CDR3 DNA reads TGTGCCAGCAGCTCTGAGTTGGCCAGGTCGGGCACCGGGGAGCTGTTTTTT. Its translation: CASSSELARSGTGELFF.

The chain employs TRBV9 and TRBJ2-5; TRBD2 might be the D (6 bases). The CDR3 length is 14 residues. The V gene's germline CDR1 is SGDLS and CDR2 YYNGEE. Between the trimmed V and J ends, which lost 4 bases and 4 bases, there was a span of 14 bases. CDR3 region: CASSQAGGPETQYF. CDR3 nucleotide sequence: TGTGCCAGCAGCCAAGCCGGGGGACCAGAGACCCAGTACTTC.

This clone was found many times. V is TRBV4-1 and J is TRBJ2-3, with 7 bases lining up with TRBD1. V shed 5 bases and J 1 base; nucleotides not matched to a gene: 0. The CDR3 is 13 amino acids. Germline CDR1 and CDR2: MGHRA and YSYEKL. This CDR3 is CASSGTGTDTQYF. In nucleotides, the CDR3 is TGCGCCAGCAGCGGGACAGGCACAGATACGCAGTATTTT.

The V gene is TRBV29-1, the J gene TRBJ1-5; D ambiguous. Germline V lookup: CDR1 SQVTM, CDR2 ANQGSEA. The CDR3 runs 13 residues. V lost 4 bases and J lost 3, with 10 bases in between. The CDR3 DNA reads TGCAGCGTTGTAGAGGGTTACAATCAGCCCCAGCATTTT. Translation gives CSVVEGYNQPQHF.

This clone has only a few counts. The chain recombines TRBV29-1 with TRBJ2-3; 9 bases map to TRBD2. The length of the CDR3 is 14 residues. Germline V gene data show CDR1 as SQVTM and CDR2 as ANQGSEA. With V trimmed by 4 bases and J by 6 bases, 8 bases remained unmatched. The CDR3 DNA sequence: TGCAGCGTTGCGGTGCGGGGGGGCCAGGATACGCAGTATTTT. Translation gives CSVAVRGGQDTQYF.

This chain uses TRBV18 with TRBJ2-2; D is possibly TRBD2 (6 bases). The CDR3 is 15 amino acids. V lost 3 bases, J lost 6 bases, and 14 bases lay in between. The germline gives CDR1 KGHSH, CDR2 LQKENI. CDR3 DNA: TGTGCCAGCTCACCGGCGGGACTCCAAGCCGGGGAGCTGTTTTTT. As protein: CASSPAGLQAGELFF. The whole variable domain, filled in from reference TRBV18 and TRBJ2-2, reads NAGVMQNPRHLVRRRGQEARLRCSPMKGHSHVYWYRQLPEEGLKFMVYLQKENIIDESGMPKERFSAEFPKEGPSILRIQQVVRGDSAAYFCASSPAGLQAGELFFGEGSRLTVL.

This clone was counted only a few times. The V and J genes are TRBV11-2 and TRBJ2-3; the match to TRBD1 covers 7 bases. V trimming: 1 base; J trimming: 1 base; junction bases outside the gene matches: 8. This CDR3 has 17 amino acids. CDR1 is SGHAT and CDR2 is FQNNGV in the germline V gene. The CDR3 DNA follows: TGTGCCAGCAGCTTAGTACGACAGGGAAGGGGCACAGATACGCAGTATTTT. Amino acid sequence: CASSLVRQGRGTDTQYF. The full variable domain, in which reference TRBV11-2 and TRBJ2-3 provide the parts outside the CDR3, is EAGVAQSPRYKIIEKRQSVAFWCNPISGHATLYWYQQILGQGPKLLIQFQNNGVVDDSQLPKDRFSAERLKGVDSTLKIQPAKLEDSAVYLCASSLVRQGRGTDTQYFGPGTRLTVL.

This clone showed up just a few times. The CDR3 loop is CASSVKSGHSYNEQFF. The CDR3 bases are TGTGCCAGCAGTGTGAAATCGGGACACTCCTACAATGAGCAGTTCTTC. The chain employs TRBV6-6 and TRBJ2-1, with TRBD1 as a possible D gene (6 bases). CDR3 size: 16 residues. Germline V lookup: CDR1 MNHNY, CDR2 SVGAGI (reference sequence). V was cut by 5 bases and J by 0 bases, with 14 bases left in between.

This clone was seen more than once but under ten times. V is TRBV7-2 and J is TRBJ2-3; D remains unclear. This CDR3 has 16 amino acids. Germline V gene sequence: CDR1 SGHTA, CDR2 FQGNSA. V lost 3 bases, J lost 1 base, and 14 bases lay in between. CDR3 in DNA: TGTGCCAGCAGCTTCGCCGGGCGGTGGGGCACAGATACGCAGTATTTT. Its translation: CASSFAGRWGTDTQYF.

This clone showed up just a few times. The V gene is TRBV2, the J gene TRBJ2-1; D is unresolved. This CDR3 contains 13 residues. From germline, CDR1 is SNHLY and CDR2 FYNNEI. The V end was cut by 8 bases, the J end by 3 bases, with 11 bases between. The CDR3 reads CASGQAHYNEQFF. CDR3 nucleotide sequence: TGTGCCAGCGGTCAGGCCCACTACAATGAGCAGTTCTTC.

This clone was counted a few times. The CDR3 loop is CASKSLRVDEQYF. The CDR3 nucleotides read TGTGCCAGCAAAAGCCTAAGGGTCGACGAGCAGTACTTC. The V gene is TRBV27, the J gene TRBJ2-7; D gene unclear. Germline CDR1 and CDR2: MNHEY and SMNVEV (reference sequence). V lost 7 bases to trimming and J lost 5 bases, with 15 bases between them. The CDR3 contains 13 residues.

The chain joins TRBV7-2 to TRBJ2-5, with D maybe TRBD1 (6 bases). This CDR3 region has 13 residues. Per the germline V gene, CDR1 is SGHTA and CDR2 is FQGNSA. The V gene lost 5 bases and the J gene lost 3 bases, with 10 bases spanning the gap. The CDR3 coding sequence is TGTGCCAGCAGCCTGCGACAGGAAGAGACCCAGTACTTC. It is translated as CASSLRQEETQYF. Variable domain in full (rest from reference TRBV7-2 and TRBJ2-5): GAGVSQSPSNKVTEKGKDVELRCDPISGHTALYWYRQSLGQGLEFLIYFQGNSAPDKSGLPSDRFSAERTGGSVSTLTIQRTQQEDSAVYLCASSLRQEETQYFGPGTRLLVL.

This clone has a handful of counts. The chain employs TRBV4-3 and TRBJ2-3; TRBD2 matches at 14 bases. Germline-derived CDR1 and CDR2 are LGHNA and YSLEER. J was trimmed by 4 bases and V by 4 bases; bases with no gene match: 4. The CDR3 is 16 residues long. In DNA form, the CDR3 reads TGCGCCAGCAGCCCGTCGGGACTAGCGGGGGCAGATACGCAGTATTTT. It encodes CASSPSGLAGADTQYF.

The chain links TRBV7-9 to TRBJ2-7; TRBD2 might be the D (5 bases). The CDR3 length is 14 residues. CDR1 and CDR2 from the germline V gene are SEHNR and FQNEAQ (reference sequence). The V and J ends lost 2 bases and 2 bases respectively, with 10 bases between them. The CDR3 loop is CASSLSGNPYEQYF. As DNA, the CDR3 is TGTGCCAGCAGCTTATCCGGGAACCCCTACGAGCAGTACTTC.

A few counts support this clone. A far larger clone lies a single base away; this is likely a read error. This sequence joins TRBV2 and TRBJ2-1; 7 nucleotides align to TRBD1. This CDR3 is 15 amino acids long. Germline assignment: CDR1 SNHLY and CDR2 FYNNEI. The CDR3 DNA is TGTCCCAGCAGTGGTGGACAGGCGGTTAGGAATGAGCAGTTCTTC. Amino acids: CPSSGGQAVRNEQFF.

This clone was found many times. The chain employs TRBV6-6 and TRBJ1-4; 8 bases map to TRBD1. The CDR3 consists of 16 residues. In germline, CDR1 is MNHNY, CDR2 SVGAGI (reference sequence). Trimming removed 6 bases from V and 0 bases from J; junction bases left unmatched: 6. This CDR3 is CASRSTGGATNEKLFF. Written as DNA, the CDR3 is TGTGCCAGCAGATCAACAGGGGGGGCAACTAATGAAAAACTGTTTTTT.